Listed below are T cell receptor beta chains from one sample, sequenced in a study of CD8+ T cells in alopecia areata. The method was immunoSEQ multiplex PCR; TCRdb's version includes in-frame clones alone and lacks a portion of them. This table has around 150,000 clones, less than 65% appearing once. Specimen: CD8+ T cells sorted from blood. Receptor source: a human donor in good health. Both conserved end residues are part of each CDR3. Each record gives: J gene, V gene, clone size, D gene, CDR3 DNA, CDR3 protein. The D gene is left open where the match is weak. Rows give clone size only sometimes, using once, few, many, or a class for an expanded clone.

j_call: TRBJ2-3
v_call: TRBV29-1
clone_size: few
d_call: TRBD1
cdr3_nt: TGCAGCGTTACCAACAGGGGCGAAGGGGATACGCAGTATTTT
cdr3_aa: CSVTNRGEGDTQYF

j_call: TRBJ1-2
v_call: TRBV5-1
clone_size: .
d_call: .
cdr3_nt: TGCGCCAGCAGCTCCAGCTACGGACAGTCCTCTGGTGGCTATGGCTACACCTTC
cdr3_aa: CASSSSYGQSSGGYGYTF

j_call: TRBJ2-7
v_call: TRBV6-5
clone_size: .
d_call: .
cdr3_nt: TGTGCCAGCAGTTATGCTCGCGAGCAGTACTTC
cdr3_aa: CASSYAREQYF

j_call: TRBJ2-2
v_call: TRBV28
clone_size: .
d_call: .
cdr3_nt: TGTGCCAGCAGTTGGGTGGTAGCGAAGGCCGGGGAGCTGTTTTTT
cdr3_aa: CASSWVVAKAGELFF

j_call: TRBJ2-1
v_call: TRBV23-1
clone_size: .
d_call: TRBD2
cdr3_nt: TGCGCCAGCAGCCCTAGACTAGCGGGAGTTAAGAACAATGAGCAGTTCTTC
cdr3_aa: CASSPRLAGVKNNEQFF

j_call: TRBJ2-3
v_call: TRBV29-1
clone_size: few
d_call: TRBD1
cdr3_nt: TGCAGCGTAATTGGACAGGGAGGAATACTAGATACGCAGTATTTT
cdr3_aa: CSVIGQGGILDTQYF

j_call: TRBJ2-1
v_call: TRBV18
clone_size: .
d_call: TRBD2
cdr3_nt: TGTGCCAGCTCACCACCGAAGCGGGAACCCTACAATGAGCAGTTCTTC
cdr3_aa: CASSPPKREPYNEQFF

j_call: TRBJ1-2
v_call: TRBV9
clone_size: few
d_call: TRBD1
cdr3_nt: TGTGCCAGCAGGCGGACAGGGCTGAACTATGGCTACACCTTC
cdr3_aa: CASRRTGLNYGYTF

j_call: TRBJ1-2
v_call: TRBV29-1
clone_size: few
d_call: .
cdr3_nt: TGCAGCGTTGAAGAGAGGGGGGGCTACACCTTC
cdr3_aa: CSVEERGGYTF

j_call: TRBJ2-7
v_call: TRBV5-1
clone_size: .
d_call: TRBD2
cdr3_nt: TGCGCCAGCAGCTTGGATGGCGGGGGCTCCTACGAGCAGTACTTC
cdr3_aa: CASSLDGGGSYEQYF

j_call: TRBJ2-2
v_call: TRBV2
clone_size: .
d_call: TRBD1
cdr3_nt: TGTGCCAGCATCGGCCAGGGGGCAACCGGGGAGCTGTTTTTT
cdr3_aa: CASIGQGATGELFF

j_call: TRBJ2-3
v_call: TRBV5-1
clone_size: .
d_call: .
cdr3_nt: TGCGCCAGCAGCCTCACAGGGTATCATGCAGATACGCAGTATTTT
cdr3_aa: CASSLTGYHADTQYF

j_call: TRBJ1-3
v_call: TRBV29-1
clone_size: .
d_call: TRBD1
cdr3_nt: TGCAGCGTTGTTCCACAGGGGAGTGCTGGAAACACCATATATTTT
cdr3_aa: CSVVPQGSAGNTIYF

j_call: TRBJ1-2
v_call: TRBV29-1
clone_size: .
d_call: .
cdr3_nt: TGCAGCGTTGAAGATGCGGGGGGACCCAGGTCTAACTATGGCTACACCTTC
cdr3_aa: CSVEDAGGPRSNYGYTF

j_call: TRBJ2-1
v_call: TRBV11-2
clone_size: few
d_call: .
cdr3_nt: TGTGCCAGCAGCTTAGTTCCCCGATCGGGGGACGAGCAGTTCTTC
cdr3_aa: CASSLVPRSGDEQFF

j_call: TRBJ2-3
v_call: TRBV7-3
clone_size: .
d_call: TRBD2
cdr3_nt: TGTGCCAGCAGCTCGGGGGGGTTCACCTCCACAGATACGCAGTATTTT
cdr3_aa: CASSSGGFTSTDTQYF

j_call: TRBJ2-1
v_call: TRBV6-5
clone_size: .
d_call: TRBD2
cdr3_nt: TGTGCCAGCTCGACGACTAGCGGGATTCCCAATGAGCAGTTCTTC
cdr3_aa: CASSTTSGIPNEQFF

j_call: TRBJ2-1
v_call: TRBV4-1
clone_size: .
d_call: TRBD2
cdr3_nt: TGCGCCAGCAGCCTCCGACTAGCGGGAGGGCCAAGCAATGAGCAGTTCTTC
cdr3_aa: CASSLRLAGGPSNEQFF